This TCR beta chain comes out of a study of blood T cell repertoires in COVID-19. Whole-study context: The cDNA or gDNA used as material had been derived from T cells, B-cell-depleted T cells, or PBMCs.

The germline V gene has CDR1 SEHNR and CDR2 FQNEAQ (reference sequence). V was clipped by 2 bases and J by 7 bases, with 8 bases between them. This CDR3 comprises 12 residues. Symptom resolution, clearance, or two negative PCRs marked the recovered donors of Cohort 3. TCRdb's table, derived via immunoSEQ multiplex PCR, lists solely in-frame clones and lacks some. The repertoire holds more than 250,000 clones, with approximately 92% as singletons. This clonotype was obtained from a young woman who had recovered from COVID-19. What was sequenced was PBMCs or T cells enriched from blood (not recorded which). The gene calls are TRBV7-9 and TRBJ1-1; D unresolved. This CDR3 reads CASSLSRHEAFF. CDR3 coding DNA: TGTGCCAGCAGCTTATCCAGGCATGAAGCTTTCTTT.